This TCR beta chain was recovered during a study of CD8 T cells in Susac syndrome (dated by TCRdb to the late 2010s). Background for the entire study: Whether CD8+ T cell activation and differentiation in Susac syndrome was antigen driven was tested using repertoire sequencing. CD8+ T cell repertoire clonality was compared between some 13 healthy donors, around 14 Susac syndrome patients and around 15 multiple sclerosis patients. Beyond this particular receptor, the publication reports: The number of individuals in the TCR sequencing and HLA analysis was acknowledged as relatively small.

RNA was extracted using the RNeasy kit, and roughly 0.5 to 1 microgram was reverse transcribed with random hexamers. The immunoSEQ multiplex PCR assay, covering 54 Vbeta and 13 Jbeta segments, was used to amplify TCR beta CDR3 regions. PCR amplification bias was corrected using a synthetic template baseline for primer optimization and computational correction. Regarding the original processing steps: Reads were annotated to V, D and J genes according to IMGT and were analyzed with immunoSEQ Analyzer, with only productive sequences retained. Clonality was computed as one minus Shannon entropy normalized by log2 of the number of productive unique sequences. For each patient and control, public and private clones were evaluated among the 100 most prevalent clones. A clone was defined as Susac-specific if it was absent from the healthy and MS cohorts, from approximately 980 published viral clones and from other ImmuneACCESS disease sequences. The raw public reads went through TCRdb reprocessing: fastp at Q25, MiXCR clone calling, in-frame beta chains kept. Rows with one shared CDR3 protein collapse into an entry with the most common genes and DNA. It is TCRdb's table, rather than the study itself, that gives the V and J calls and clone size. This sample lists about 150,000 distinct CDR3 sequences; about 95% were detected once. The ten largest clonotypes hold roughly 0.16% of the sample.

Peripheral blood CD8+ and CD4+ T cells from healthy donors, Susac syndrome patients and multiple sclerosis patients were profiled using high-throughput TCR beta sequencing. The multiple sclerosis controls were treatment-naive patients whose relapsing-remitting disease, either stable or active, fulfilled the revised McDonald criteria. CD8+ TEMRA cells were enriched by FACS, while bulk CD8+ and CD4+ T cells were purified by magnetic negative isolation. Blood was drawn into EDTA tubes, processed within 24 hours, and PBMCs were isolated by density gradient centrifugation. PBMCs destined for TCR sequencing were cryopreserved in liquid nitrogen and later thawed in a 37 °C water bath. The sorted or isolated CD4+, CD8+ and CD8+ TEMRA cells had a purity of 90% or higher. In regard to this clonotype: Its antigen is still unknown. No per-base quality is available; no much larger clone lies one base away.

The source material was CD8+ T cells from PBMCs. The source is a human donor with multiple sclerosis.

The bases read TGTGCCAGCAGTTACGGATTATTAGCGGGGGAAGAGACCCAGTACTTC. Translated, this is CASSYGLLAGEETQYF. The V gene is TRBV6-2 or TRBV6-3 and the J gene is TRBJ2-5, with 9 bases in between that match TRBD2. Trimmed from V: 2 bases; trimmed from J: 3 bases; junction bases lacking a gene match: 7. Reading the germline V gene gives CDR1 MNHEY and CDR2 SVGEGT. Measured from the cysteine to the phenylalanine, the CDR3 is 16 residues long. The read is trimmed to its CDR3 DNA, 48 bases read in frame from base 1.